This TCR beta chain was recorded in a study of blood T cell repertoires in COVID-19. For the study at large: COVID-19 samples, acute and convalescent, were from the United States, Italy and Spain.

The germline gives CDR1 LNHDA, CDR2 SQIVND (reference sequence). This CDR3 has 14 amino acids. Losses at the gene ends were 11 bases for V and 2 bases for J; bases not matched to a gene: 6. How the authors handled the data: Reference gene primer amplification gave estimated nucleated cell counts. This table comes from immunoSEQ multiplex PCR, and its TCRdb copy is limited to in-frame clones, with some not included. D and trimming come from the DNA, and the V and J calls and clone size come from that table. Here the sample spans approximately 60,000 clones, around four fifths being singletons. The J gene is TRBJ1-3, the V gene TRBV19; 10 bases are shared with TRBD1. This TCR derives from a man older than 75 with acute or convalescent COVID-19. The sample consisted of peripheral blood. The CDR3 sequence: CAARQGAAGNTIYF. DNA for the CDR3: TGTGCCGCACGACAGGGGGCAGCTGGAAACACCATATATTTT.